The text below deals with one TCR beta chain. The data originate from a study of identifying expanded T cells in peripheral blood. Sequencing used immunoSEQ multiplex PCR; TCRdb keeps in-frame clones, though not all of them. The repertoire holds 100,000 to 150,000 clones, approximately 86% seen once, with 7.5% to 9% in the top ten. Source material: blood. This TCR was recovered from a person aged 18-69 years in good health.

The CDR3 DNA reads TGTGCCAGCAGGGTCAGGTACAATGAGCAGTTCTTC. Translation gives CASRVRYNEQFF. The gene calls are TRBV27 and TRBJ2-1, with unresolved D. Germline values: CDR1 MNHEY, CDR2 SMNVEV (reference sequence). The germline V and J ends were trimmed by 6 bases and 4 bases, with 7 bases remaining between them. The CDR3 has 12 residues.